Each of the 24 T cell receptor beta chains below was sequenced from the same sample in a study of T cells in Graves' hyperthyroidism and ophthalmopathy. RNA transcripts served as the template for amplifying TCR beta CDR3 regions. The study used the HTBI primer set for a first-round RT-PCR of the TCR CDR3. TCRdb recomputed calls from the multiplex PCR reads with MiXCR, one row per CDR3 protein. The sample consists of 300,000 to 450,000 distinct CDR3 sequences, 15% to 17% of them appearing once. Specimen: blood. These TCRs come from a woman in her late teens or twenties with Graves' hyperthyroidism that later progressed to Graves' ophthalmopathy.

The rearrangement joins TRBV19 to TRBJ2-2; 8 bases fit TRBD2. CDR1 is LNHDA, CDR2 SQIVND, per germline (reference sequence). The junction had 4 bases not matched to a gene; V was cut back by 5 bases and J by 5 bases. The CDR3 covers 14 residues. The CDR3 region is CASSRSGRTGELFF. In nucleotides, the CDR3 is TGTGCCAGTAGTCGGAGCGGGAGAACCGGGGAGCTGTTTTTT.

Regarding this clonotype: This could be a read error, since a much larger clone is one nucleotide away. The rearrangement uses TRBV6-1 and TRBJ2-7; TRBD1 matches at 7 bases. Germline V gene lookup returns CDR1 MNHNS and CDR2 SASEGT. The CDR3 totals 17 residues. The CDR3 region is CASNEAVLDRRSYEQYF. CDR3 DNA: TGTGCCAGCAATGAAGCGGTGTTGGACAGGAGATCCTACGAGCAGTACTTC.

This clonotype was counted only a few times. At one end the junction does not follow the germline gene, possibly because of a read error. Here the CDR3 reads CASSLTPSGSGTDTRYF. The DNA for the CDR3 is TGTGCCAGCAGCTTAACCCCTAGCGGGAGCGGGACAGATACGCGGTATTTT. The V call is TRBV7-2, the J call TRBJ2-3, with 10 bases matching TRBD2. Per the germline V gene, CDR1 is SGHTA and CDR2 is FQGNSA. This CDR3 is 17 amino acids long.

The chain is built from TRBV5-1 and TRBJ2-5; either TRBD1 or TRBD2 may fit D (5 bases each). The CDR3 spans 16 residues. Trimming removed 0 bases at V and 5 bases at J, with 17 bases between. Germline loops: CDR1 SGHRS, CDR2 YFSETQ. The CDR3 sequence: CASSLGLGTEGETQYF. CDR3 DNA sequence: TGCGCCAGCAGCTTGGGACTTGGGACCGAGGGGGAGACCCAGTACTTC.

In regard to this clonotype: At one end the junction does not follow the germline gene, possibly because of a read error. This sequence joins TRBV6-5 and TRBJ1-5, with a tentative D call TRBD1 (5 bases). CDR1 and CDR2 from the germline V gene are MNHEY and SVGAGI. This CDR3 is built from 16 residues. Here the CDR3 DNA reads TGTGCCAGCAGTTACCTGGGGCAATTCAGCACTCAGCCCCAGCATTTT. Protein: CASSYLGQFSTQPQHF.

This chain joins TRBV13 and TRBJ2-2; TRBD1 is a possible D gene (5 bases). Between the trimmed V and J ends, which lost 5 bases and 0 bases, there was a span of 16 bases. CDR1 and CDR2 from the germline V gene are PRHDT and FYEKMQ (reference sequence). CDR3 size: 17 residues. CDR3 nucleotide sequence: TGTGCCAGCAGCCCCTCCCGCAGGGCGACGAACACCGGGGAGCTGTTTTTT. Its translation: CASSPSRRATNTGELFF. Together with reference TRBV13 and TRBJ2-2, the CDR3 gives the full variable domain: AAGVIQSPRHLIKEKRETATLKCYPIPRHDTVYWYQQGPGQDPQFLISFYEKMQSDKGSIPDRFSAQQFSDYHSELNMSSLELGDSALYFCASSPSRRATNTGELFFGEGSRLTVL.

The rearrangement joins TRBV7-8 to TRBJ1-5; maybe TRBD1 (5 bases). Germline V gene sequence: CDR1 SGHVS, CDR2 FQNEAQ. Trimming cost V 2 bases and J 10 bases, with 12 bases left between them. This CDR3 spans 13 amino acids. CDR3 amino acids: CASSLFGGPPQHF. CDR3 sequence (DNA): TGTGCCAGCAGCTTATTTGGGGGACCTCCCCAGCATTTT.

J is TRBJ2-3 and V is TRBV7-9, with D unclear. This CDR3 spans 13 amino acids. The germline gives CDR1 SEHNR, CDR2 FQNEAQ (reference sequence). Trimming left V 5 bases short and J 2 bases short, with 8 bases between. The CDR3 reads CASSLHNTDTQYF. The DNA of the CDR3 is TGTGCCAGCAGCCTTCATAACACAGATACGCAGTATTTT.

The rearrangement uses TRBV5-1 and TRBJ2-3; D is undetermined. Trimming removed 5 bases from V and 4 bases from J, with 8 bases in between. The CDR3 has 12 amino acids. In germline, CDR1 is SGHRS, CDR2 YFSETQ. The CDR3, as DNA: TGCGCCAGCAGATCTGTCGCAGATACGCAGTATTTT. It codes for CASRSVADTQYF.

This clonotype was observed a few times. The chain carries TRBV13 and TRBJ2-7; 7 nucleotides agree with TRBD1. The CDR3 is made up of 14 amino acids. CDR1 and CDR2 from the germline V gene are PRHDT and FYEKMQ (reference sequence). The V gene end was trimmed by 0 bases and the J gene end by 2 bases; junction bases not matched to a gene: 1. CDR3 nucleotide sequence: TGTGCCAGCAGCTTAGGGGGACAGCCCTACGAGCAGTACTTC. It is translated as CASSLGGQPYEQYF.

Comment on this clonotype: Relative to the germline gene, one junction end is altered; a read error may explain this. V gene TRBV5-6 combines with J gene TRBJ2-7, with D hard to call. CDR3 length: 12 amino acids. Germline lookup yields CDR1 SGHDT and CDR2 YYEEEE. Written as DNA, the CDR3 is TGTGCCAGCAGCTTGGCCGATTACGAGCGGTACTTC. Encoded protein: CASSLADYERYF.

The CDR3 DNA reads as TGTGCCAGCAGTTTATCAATGGCGGATACGCAGTATTTT. It translates to CASSLSMADTQYF. The chain combines TRBV28 with TRBJ2-3, with unresolved D. The CDR3 extends over 13 amino acids. V was pared by 1 base and J by 6 bases, with 8 bases between. Germline V gene data show CDR1 as MDHEN and CDR2 as SYDVKM.

This clonotype was recorded a few times. The V gene is TRBV6-2 or TRBV6-3, the J gene TRBJ2-1, with D perhaps TRBD2 (8 bases). V lost 8 bases and J lost 2, with 34 bases in between. The CDR3 extends over 21 amino acids. Germline CDR1 reads MNHEY; CDR2 reads SVGEGT. The CDR3 bases are TGTGCCAGCGGTTGTCTTACAGGGGATCTAGCGGGCATTTACCCCTACAATGAGCAGTTCTTC. It yields the protein CASGCLTGDLAGIYPYNEQFF.

This sequence joins TRBV19 and TRBJ2-7; TRBD1 matches 9 bases. The length of the CDR3 is 15 residues. The germline V gene has CDR1 LNHDA and CDR2 SQIVND (reference sequence). The V segment lost 3 bases and the J segment 3 bases; nucleotides outside the gene matches: 6. CDR3 amino acids: CASSIGTGPNYEQYF. In DNA form, the CDR3 reads TGTGCCAGTAGTATTGGGACAGGGCCCAACTACGAGCAGTACTTC.

This clonotype came up many times. This chain uses TRBV28 with TRBJ1-2; 8 bases map to TRBD1. Losses at the gene ends were 2 bases for V and 7 bases for J; bases not matched to a gene: 3. There are 13 residues in the CDR3. Looked up from germline, CDR1 is MDHEN and CDR2 is SYDVKM. The CDR3 DNA reads TGTGCCAGCAGTTTAAACAGGGGGATTGGCTACACCTTC. Translated: CASSLNRGIGYTF.

This clonotype was recorded at least ten times. The chain combines TRBV30 with TRBJ2-5; 7 bases are a match to TRBD2. The CDR3 totals 13 residues. V was pared by 2 bases and J by 4 bases, with 4 bases of the junction left unmatched. Per germline, CDR1 GTSNPN and CDR2 SVGIG (reference sequence). DNA for the CDR3: TGTGCCTGGAGTTCGGGGGGAACAGAGACCCAGTACTTC. It specifies CAWSSGGTETQYF.

The CDR3 is CSARDSSGSGEQYF. The CDR3 DNA reads as TGCAGTGCTAGAGATTCTAGCGGGAGTGGCGAGCAGTACTTC. This sequence joins TRBV20-1 and TRBJ2-7; 10 nucleotides match TRBD2. V lost 0 bases to trimming and J lost 6 bases; unmatched junction nucleotides: 5. CDR1 is DFQATT and CDR2 is SNEGSKA in the germline V gene (reference sequence). The CDR3 is 14 residues long.

This clonotype showed up many times. This rearrangement joins TRBV29-1 to TRBJ1-2, with D perhaps matching TRBD1 (5 bases). Germline V gene lookup returns CDR1 SQVTM and CDR2 ANQGSEA. Trimming left V 7 bases short and J 8 bases short, with 20 bases between. The CDR3 spans 13 residues. The CDR3 protein is CSAAKLRERGYTF. DNA of the CDR3: TGCAGCGCCGCCAAGCTCAGGGAGAGGGGCTACACCTTC.

This sequence joins TRBV5-6 and TRBJ2-1; 9 bases match TRBD2. Germline V gene data show CDR1 as SGHDT and CDR2 as YYEEEE. V shed 4 bases, J shed 9 bases, and the junction held 20 bases outside the gene matches. The CDR3 covers 18 residues. CDR3 sequence: CASSPGPGKVAGAVEQFF. CDR3 DNA: TGTGCCAGCAGCCCCGGTCCGGGTAAAGTAGCGGGAGCGGTTGAGCAGTTCTTC.

This clonotype has ten or more counts. The chain carries TRBV28 and TRBJ2-3; 8 positions agree with TRBD2. With 6 bases clipped from V and 0 bases from J, the junction kept 5 bases outside the gene matches. This CDR3 is 15 amino acids long. Germline CDR1 MDHEN, CDR2 SYDVKM. The CDR3 DNA is TGTGCCAGCAGCCAGCGGGGGTCTAGCACAGATACGCAGTATTTT. This codes for CASSQRGSSTDTQYF.

This clonotype has at least ten counts. This chain connects TRBV12-3 or TRBV12-4 to TRBJ2-7, with D perhaps TRBD1 (6 bases). The ends were cut back, 5 bases at V and 2 bases at J, with 10 bases in the middle. CDR3 length: 13 amino acids. This CDR3 reads CASSIDRTYEQYF. CDR3 bases: TGTGCCAGCAGTATTGACAGGACCTACGAGCAGTACTTC.

This clonotype has at least ten counts. The chain couples TRBV9 to TRBJ2-5; 10 nucleotides agree with TRBD2. CDR3 length: 16 amino acids. Germline loops: CDR1 SGDLS, CDR2 YYNGEE. V lost 0 bases, J lost 5 bases, and 7 bases stayed unmatched. Here the CDR3 DNA reads TGTGCCAGCAGCGTAGGAAGCGGGAGGGCCGTTGAGACCCAGTACTTC. Its translation: CASSVGSGRAVETQYF.

This clonotype was recorded a few times. This chain links TRBV19 with TRBJ2-5; 8 nucleotides line up with TRBD2. The trim removed 7 bases at V and 5 bases at J, leaving 15 bases unmatched. Germline loops: CDR1 LNHDA, CDR2 SQIVND (reference sequence). The length of the CDR3 is 16 residues. This CDR3 reads CASNSRVSGMDETQYF. In nucleotides, the CDR3 is TGTGCCAGTAACTCCCGGGTTAGCGGGATGGACGAGACCCAGTACTTC.

This clonotype was picked up many times. The V gene is TRBV27, the J gene TRBJ1-1, with D perhaps matching TRBD1 (5 bases). The CDR3 runs 13 residues. Germline V gives CDR1 MNHEY, CDR2 SMNVEV (reference sequence). Trimming shortened V by 9 bases and J by 2 bases, and 13 bases separated the two germline ends. The CDR3 nucleotides read TGTGCCAGTTGGGGGGTTTTTAACACTGAAGCTTTCTTT. Translating gives CASWGVFNTEAFF.